The 6 T cell receptor beta chains below were found in one sample sequenced in a study of shared clonotypes between healthy human individuals. Using immunoSEQ multiplex PCR, the repertoire was profiled, and TCRdb retains in-frame clones only, with some absent. This table holds around 2,000,000 clones, roughly 94% found once. The sequencing input was naive CD4+ T cells sorted from blood. Noted subset: CD45RA+ positively selected. The source is a man aged 18 to 35 in good health.

The chain joins TRBV5-1 to TRBJ1-1; weak D call: TRBD1 (5 bases). This CDR3 has 14 amino acids. The germline V gene encodes CDR1 SGHRS and CDR2 YFSETQ. V shed 0 bases and J shed 5 bases, with 11 bases lying between them. The CDR3 sequence is CASSLAGSQTEAFF. The DNA for the CDR3 is TGCGCCAGCAGCTTGGCAGGGAGTCAGACTGAAGCTTTCTTT.

The chain combines TRBV28 with TRBJ2-2; TRBD1 aligns across 9 bases. The CDR3 runs to 16 residues. Trimming removed 4 bases from V and 7 bases from J; junction bases left unmatched: 10. The germline V gene has CDR1 MDHEN and CDR2 SYDVKM. The DNA for the CDR3 is TGTGCCAGCAGTTCCACGACAGGGGGGCGTGGCGGGGAGCTGTTTTTT. It encodes CASSSTTGGRGGELFF. Using reference TRBV28 and TRBJ2-2 for the parts outside the CDR3, the full variable domain is DVKVTQSSRYLVKRTGEKVFLECVQDMDHENMFWYRQDPGLGLRLIYFSYDVKMKEKGDIPEGYSVSREKKERFSLILESASTNQTSMYLCASSSTTGGRGGELFFGEGSRLTVL.

This chain links TRBV4-1 with TRBJ2-1; D could derive from TRBD1 or TRBD2 (5 bases each). The ends were cut back, 2 bases at V and 7 bases at J, with 21 bases in the middle. In germline, CDR1 is MGHRA, CDR2 YSYEKL. CDR3 length equals 17 residues. CDR3 in DNA: TGCGCCAGCAGCCAAAGGAGTGAGGGACGCCGCTTAAATGAGCAGTTCTTC. It encodes CASSQRSEGRRLNEQFF.

Notes on this clone: This sample includes further DNA sequences coding for the same CDR3. The chain carries TRBV2 and TRBJ2-6; the D gene is possibly TRBD2 (5 bases). The germline V and J ends were trimmed by 4 bases and 1 base, with 8 bases remaining between them. The CDR3 is 15 residues long. The germline CDR1 and CDR2 sequences are SNHLY and FYNNEI. CDR3 amino acids: CASSVSGSGANVLTF. CDR3 bases: TGTGCCAGCAGTGTTTCGGGGTCTGGGGCCAACGTCCTGACTTTC.

The chain employs TRBV10-3 and TRBJ1-5; the D is unclear. V gave up 3 bases and J gave up 3 bases, with 18 bases separating them. The CDR3 extends over 17 amino acids. Germline V CDR1 and CDR2: ENHRY, SYGVKD. The CDR3 DNA follows: TGTGCCATCAGTGACTCCCTCGCGGGGAGGAACAATCAGCCCCAGCATTTT. As protein: CAISDSLAGRNNQPQHF.

CDR3 amino acids: CASSSRHLPNVLTF. The CDR3 DNA is TGTGCCAGCAGCTCCCGTCACCTTCCCAACGTCCTGACTTTC. This chain links TRBV7-9 with TRBJ2-6; D not certain. There are 14 residues in the CDR3. Looked up from germline, CDR1 is SEHNR and CDR2 is FQNEAQ (reference sequence). Trimming took 4 bases from V and 8 from J, leaving 12 bases between them.